These 14 T cell receptor beta chains were all obtained from the same sample, sequenced in a study of blood T cell repertoires in COVID-19. The method was immunoSEQ multiplex PCR; TCRdb's version includes in-frame clones alone and lacks a portion of them. Of about 140,000 clones in the sample, roughly four fifths were seen once. Sequencing was performed on peripheral blood. Source of these receptors: a woman aged 50 to 60 with active or convalescent COVID-19.

This clone showed up just a few times. The chain recombines TRBV7-9 with TRBJ1-1, with no clear D. This CDR3 has 14 residues. Germline V gene data show CDR1 as SEHNR and CDR2 as FQNEAQ (reference sequence). The V end was cut by 1 base, the J end by 4 bases, with 10 bases between. The CDR3 protein is CASSLERGSTEAFF. The CDR3 DNA sequence: TGTGCCAGCAGCTTAGAGAGAGGGTCCACTGAAGCTTTCTTT.

V and J are TRBV29-1 and TRBJ2-7, with 11 bases identical to TRBD2. V lost 3 bases, J lost 2 bases, and 3 bases stayed unmatched. The CDR3 is 14 amino acids. Looked up from germline, CDR1 is SQVTM and CDR2 is ANQGSEA. The CDR3 region is CSVDTSGSAYEQYF. The CDR3 nucleotides read TGCAGCGTTGACACTAGCGGGAGCGCCTACGAGCAGTACTTC.

This clone appeared a single time. The chain carries TRBV5-4 and TRBJ2-2; TRBD2 aligns across 13 bases. Germline V lookup: CDR1 SGHNT, CDR2 YYREEE (reference sequence). CDR3 length: 16 amino acids. V trimming: 4 bases; J trimming: 3 bases; junction bases outside the gene matches: 3. The CDR3 here is CASSRGTSGDTGELFF. CDR3 coding DNA: TGTGCCAGCAGCAGAGGGACTAGCGGGGACACCGGGGAGCTGTTTTTT.

Remarks on this clone: Other nucleotide sequences in the sample specify the same CDR3. V is TRBV28 and J is TRBJ1-5; no clear D. Germline CDR1 MDHEN, CDR2 SYDVKM. The ends were cut back, 2 bases at V and 7 bases at J, with 9 bases in the middle. The CDR3 sequence is 13 residues long. The DNA of the CDR3 is TGTGCCAGCAGTTTAGGCTTGTCGCAGCCCCAGCATTTT. Translation: CASSLGLSQPQHF.

The gene calls are TRBV29-1 and TRBJ1-1, with 8 bases that match TRBD1. This CDR3 contains 14 residues. From germline, CDR1 is SQVTM and CDR2 ANQGSEA. Trimming removed 3 bases from V and 1 base from J; junction bases left unmatched: 4. The CDR3 region has the DNA TGCAGCGTTGAGGGACAGGCGTCGAACACTGAAGCTTTCTTT. Residues: CSVEGQASNTEAFF.

This clone was recorded a few times. The chain is built from TRBV6-5 and TRBJ2-1, with 7 bases aligning to TRBD2. V dropped 2 bases and J dropped 7; count of bases not matched to a gene: 11. The germline gives CDR1 MNHEY, CDR2 SVGAGI. CDR3 size: 16 residues. The CDR3 nucleotides read TGTGCCAGCAGTTACACCAGAAGCGGGGTCGCAAATGAGCAGTTCTTC. This translates into CASSYTRSGVANEQFF.

V is TRBV4-2 and J is TRBJ2-1; D might be TRBD2 (5 bases). CDR3 length: 14 amino acids. V lost 7 bases to trimming and J lost 4 bases, with 14 bases between them. CDR1 and CDR2 (germline): LGHNA, YNFKEQ. CDR3 DNA sequence: TGTGCCAGCACCGGGCGGGCGGGTTACAATGAGCAGTTCTTC. Residues: CASTGRAGYNEQFF.

This clone has only one observation. This chain uses TRBV7-9 with TRBJ2-1; 7 nucleotides match TRBD1. The CDR3 has 15 residues. Trimming took 5 bases from V and 6 from J; bases not matched to a gene: 10. From germline, CDR1 is SEHNR and CDR2 FQNEAQ (reference sequence). The CDR3 bases are TGTGCCAGCAGCCAGGGACAGACCTCCGGCAATGAGCAGTTCTTC. Amino acid sequence: CASSQGQTSGNEQFF. Looking up the rest from reference TRBV7-9 and TRBJ2-1 gives the full variable domain: DTGVSQNPRHKITKRGQNVTFRCDPISEHNRLYWYRQTLGQGPEFLTYFQNEAQLEKSRLLSDRFSAERPKGSFSTLEIQRTEQGDSAMYLCASSQGQTSGNEQFFGPGTRLTVL.

V usage is TRBV4-2 and J usage is TRBJ2-7; 8 bases line up with TRBD1. CDR1 is LGHNA, CDR2 YNFKEQ, per germline. V lost 3 bases and J lost 3; bases outside the gene matches: 4. This CDR3 region has 14 residues. The CDR3 reads CASSQDRAGYEQYF. As DNA, the CDR3 is TGTGCCAGCAGCCAGGACAGGGCCGGCTACGAGCAGTACTTC.

The chain couples TRBV11-1 to TRBJ2-5; TRBD1 agrees at 7 bases. Germline trimming cut 4 bases from V and 0 bases from J; bases unmatched to any gene: 2. Germline V gene lookup returns CDR1 SGHAT and CDR2 FQDESV (reference sequence). The CDR3 is 14 amino acids. CDR3 nucleotides: TGTGCCAGCAGCTCGACAGGGTACCAAGAGACCCAGTACTTC. Translation gives CASSSTGYQETQYF.

The chain links TRBV4-3 to TRBJ1-2, with D perhaps matching TRBD1 (5 bases). The CDR3 runs 13 residues. V lost 3 bases to trimming and J lost 8 bases, with 13 bases between them. The germline V gene has CDR1 LGHNA and CDR2 YSLEER. The CDR3 bases are TGCGCCAGCAGCCAGGGGGGGAGTAAAGGCTACACCTTC. Amino acid sequence: CASSQGGSKGYTF.

The chain has TRBV4-1 and TRBJ2-7; 8 bases align to TRBD2. Germline CDR1 reads MGHRA; CDR2 reads YSYEKL. V dropped 1 base and J dropped 0; count of bases not matched to a gene: 8. The CDR3 has 17 amino acids. The CDR3 coding sequence is TGCGCCAGCAGCCAAGGCGAAGGGACTAGTGGCTCCTACGAGCAGTACTTC. It specifies CASSQGEGTSGSYEQYF.

This clone was recorded only once. The chain employs TRBV27 and TRBJ2-3; D possibly corresponds to TRBD2 (5 bases). Looked up from germline, CDR1 is MNHEY and CDR2 is SMNVEV (reference sequence). The ends were cut back, 7 bases at V and 3 bases at J, with 20 bases in the middle. There are 16 residues in the CDR3. As DNA, the CDR3 is TGTGCCAGCAAGCTCGAGGGTCCTCACGGGACAGATACGCAGTATTTT. This codes for CASKLEGPHGTDTQYF.

The J gene is TRBJ2-3, the V gene TRBV6-2 or TRBV6-3, with a weak D call TRBD2 (6 bases). Germline values: CDR1 MNHEY, CDR2 SVGEGT. The CDR3 contains 15 residues. Trimming removed 5 bases from V and 0 bases from J, with 12 bases in between. CDR3 loop: CASSRDSSSTDTQYF. CDR3 nucleotides: TGTGCCAGCAGTCGGGACTCCTCTAGCACAGATACGCAGTATTTT.